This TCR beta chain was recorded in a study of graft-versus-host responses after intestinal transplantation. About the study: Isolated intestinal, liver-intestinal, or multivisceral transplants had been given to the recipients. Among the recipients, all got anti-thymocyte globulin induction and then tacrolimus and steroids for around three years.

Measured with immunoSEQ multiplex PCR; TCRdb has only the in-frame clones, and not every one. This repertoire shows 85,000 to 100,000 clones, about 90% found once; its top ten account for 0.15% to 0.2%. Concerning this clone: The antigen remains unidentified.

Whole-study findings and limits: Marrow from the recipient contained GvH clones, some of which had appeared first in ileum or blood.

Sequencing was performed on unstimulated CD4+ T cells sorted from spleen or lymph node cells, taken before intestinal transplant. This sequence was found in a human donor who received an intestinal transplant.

The CDR3 DNA reads TGCGCCAGCAGCTTTACAGGGGGCTCTAACTATGGCTACACCTTC. Translated: CASSFTGGSNYGYTF. This rearrangement joins TRBV5-1 to TRBJ1-2; 9 bases are a match to TRBD1. Trimming took 2 bases from V and 0 from J; bases not matched to a gene: 2. This CDR3 contains 15 residues. Germline V CDR1 and CDR2: SGHRS, YFSETQ.